This entry describes one T cell receptor beta chain. What antigen it recognizes has not been identified. Base quality data are lacking; no much larger clone is found one base away. The immunoSEQ multiplex PCR assay was used to generate TCR libraries, with TCR-beta and/or TCR-alpha/delta assays applied to each sample. The amplified TCR libraries were sequenced using the Illumina high-throughput platform. As for the original processing: Clustering and dimensionality reduction were performed using pairwise TCRdist distances among GMM-specific receptors from ex vivo sorted or in vitro expanded T cells. The score assigned to each clinical repertoire was mean NN-distance, meaning the average TCRdist to the nearest 10% of tetramer-positive reference sequences. To compute GEM TCR motif frequency, the fraction of unique TCRs matching known GEM sequences by V/J usage and CDR3 length was calculated. Linear discriminant analysis with leave-one-out cross-validation, implemented in scikit-learn, was used to classify active tuberculosis. Held by TCRdb, this immuneACCESS table contains in-frame sequences only and omits some clones. Under half of the omission traces to an unresolved V gene where checked; the cause of the rest is unknown. That table furnishes V, J and clone size, whereas the DNA furnished D and trimming. The sample table shows approximately 22,000 clones, and about 85% are seen once. The biggest ten clones account for more than 13% of the sample.

This entry belongs to a study of T cells in tuberculosis (dated by TCRdb to about 2018). Notes on the research overall: To characterize T cells specific for the mycobacterial lipid antigen glucose monomycolate (GMM), the study used CD1B tetramers together with high-throughput TCR immunosequencing. IGRA-negative adolescents, IGRA-positive adolescents with latent tuberculosis and adults with active tuberculosis, nine to ten per group, were compared in a South African clinical cohort. PBMC from active tuberculosis patients were archived either before standard anti-tuberculosis treatment began or within 7 days of the start of that treatment.

Taken with the paper, the label for time point translates to: new active TB diagnosis, blood taken before or within 7 days of starting treatment. The active tuberculosis patients were newly diagnosed, HIV-seronegative South African adults aged 18 years or older. Confirmation of active tuberculosis came from positive sputum smear microscopy and/or a positive M. tuberculosis culture. Immunosequencing was performed on unsorted cryopreserved PBMC, with 75,000 to 100,000 T cells per clinical donor covered on average. The research as a whole found: Clinical samples were selected based on the availability of cryopreserved specimens, with adults included as active tuberculosis cases and adolescents included as controls. Using GEM motif frequencies, a classifier achieved approximately 75% accuracy, whereas a classifier built on the diverse GMM-specific repertoire got to around 86% accuracy (AUROC roughly 0.88). Compared with IGRA-negative controls, TCR-alpha repertoires from active tuberculosis had smaller mean NN-distances to GMM-specific TCRs, which suggests that these TCRs underwent clonal expansion. The smaller NN-distances were partly driven by shorter CDR3-alpha lengths in active tuberculosis patients, and the difference for TCR-beta did not reach statistical significance.

This material consisted of PBMCs, taken at tuberculosis diagnosis. The sequence came from an adult with tuberculosis.

The DNA sequence is as follows: TGTGCCTGGAGTGAAGTCTTCAGGGGGGGCTACACCTTC. This translates into CAWSEVFRGGYTF. The chain is made from TRBV30 and TRBJ1-2; TRBD1 fits 7 bases in the junction. The CDR3, cysteine through phenylalanine, is 13 amino acids long. Just the 39-base CDR3 DNA is kept, in frame starting at base 1. The germline V gene encodes CDR1 GTSNPN and CDR2 SVGIG (reference sequence). V lost 1 base and J lost 8 bases, and the count of bases not matched to a germline gene is 7.